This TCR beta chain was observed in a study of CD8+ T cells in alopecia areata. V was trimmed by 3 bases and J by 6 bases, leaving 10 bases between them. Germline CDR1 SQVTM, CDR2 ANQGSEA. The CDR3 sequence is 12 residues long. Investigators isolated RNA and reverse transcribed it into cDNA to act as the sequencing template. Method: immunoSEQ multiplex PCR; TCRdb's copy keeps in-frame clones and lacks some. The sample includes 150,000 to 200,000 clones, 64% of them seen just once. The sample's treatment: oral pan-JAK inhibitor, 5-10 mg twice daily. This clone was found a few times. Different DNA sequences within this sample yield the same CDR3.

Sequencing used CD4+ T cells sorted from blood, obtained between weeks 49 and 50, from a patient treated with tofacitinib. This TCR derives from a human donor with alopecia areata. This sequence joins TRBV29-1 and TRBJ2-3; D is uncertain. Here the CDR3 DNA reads TGCAGCGTTGAGGTGTCTACGGATACGCAGTATTTT. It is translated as CSVEVSTDTQYF.